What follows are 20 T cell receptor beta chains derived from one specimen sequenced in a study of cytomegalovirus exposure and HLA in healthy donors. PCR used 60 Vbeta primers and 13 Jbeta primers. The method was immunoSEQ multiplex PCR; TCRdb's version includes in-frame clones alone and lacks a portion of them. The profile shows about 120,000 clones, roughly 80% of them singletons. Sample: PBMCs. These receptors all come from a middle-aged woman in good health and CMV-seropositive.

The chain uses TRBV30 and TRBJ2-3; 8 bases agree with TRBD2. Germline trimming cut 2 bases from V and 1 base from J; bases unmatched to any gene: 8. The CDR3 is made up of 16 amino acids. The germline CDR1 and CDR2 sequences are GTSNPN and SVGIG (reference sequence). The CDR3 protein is CAWSIQKTSGTDTQYF. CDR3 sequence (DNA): TGTGCCTGGAGTATCCAAAAGACTAGCGGCACAGATACGCAGTATTTT.

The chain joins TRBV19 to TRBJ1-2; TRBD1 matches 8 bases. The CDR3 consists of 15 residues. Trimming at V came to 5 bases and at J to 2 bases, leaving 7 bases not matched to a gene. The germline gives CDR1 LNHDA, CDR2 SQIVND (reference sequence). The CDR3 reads CASSADRGLNYGYTF. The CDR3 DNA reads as TGTGCCAGTAGTGCCGACAGGGGACTAAACTATGGCTACACCTTC.

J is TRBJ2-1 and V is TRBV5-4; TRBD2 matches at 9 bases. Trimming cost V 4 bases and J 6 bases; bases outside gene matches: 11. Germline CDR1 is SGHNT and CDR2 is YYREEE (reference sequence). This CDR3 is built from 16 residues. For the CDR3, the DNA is TGTGCCAGCAGCCGCCACCAGGGACTAGCCCTCAATGAGCAGTTCTTC. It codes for CASSRHQGLALNEQFF.

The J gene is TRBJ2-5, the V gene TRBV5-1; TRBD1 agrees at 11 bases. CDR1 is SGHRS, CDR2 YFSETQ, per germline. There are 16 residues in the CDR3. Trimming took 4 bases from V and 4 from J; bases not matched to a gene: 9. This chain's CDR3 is CASSISGQGGVETQYF. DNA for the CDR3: TGCGCCAGCAGCATATCGGGACAGGGGGGAGTAGAGACCCAGTACTTC.

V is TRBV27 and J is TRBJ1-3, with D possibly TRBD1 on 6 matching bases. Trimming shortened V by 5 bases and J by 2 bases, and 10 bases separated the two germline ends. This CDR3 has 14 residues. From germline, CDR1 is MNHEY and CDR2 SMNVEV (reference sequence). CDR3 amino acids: CASSDTGPGNTIYF. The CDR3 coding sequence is TGTGCCAGCAGTGACACAGGGCCTGGAAACACCATATATTTT.

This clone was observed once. For the CDR3, the DNA is TGTGCCAGCAGCTTAATCAGTGCTTCGAGCGGGGGGCGAGATACGCAGTATTTT. Amino acid sequence: CASSLISASSGGRDTQYF. The rearrangement links TRBV7-2 to TRBJ2-3; 9 positions match TRBD2. Looked up from germline, CDR1 is SGHTA and CDR2 is FQGNSA. This CDR3 spans 18 amino acids. Losses at the gene ends were 2 bases for V and 5 bases for J; bases not matched to a gene: 14. The variable domain in full, completed from reference TRBV7-2 and TRBJ2-3, reads GAGVSQSPSNKVTEKGKDVELRCDPISGHTALYWYRQSLGQGLEFLIYFQGNSAPDKSGLPSDRFSAERTGGSVSTLTIQRTQQEDSAVYLCASSLISASSGGRDTQYFGPGTRLTVL.

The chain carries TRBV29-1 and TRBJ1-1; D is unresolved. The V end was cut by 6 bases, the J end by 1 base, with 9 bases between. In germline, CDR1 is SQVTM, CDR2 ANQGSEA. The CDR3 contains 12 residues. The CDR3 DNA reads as TGCAGCGTCCTCGAGTGGAACACTGAAGCTTTCTTT. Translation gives CSVLEWNTEAFF.

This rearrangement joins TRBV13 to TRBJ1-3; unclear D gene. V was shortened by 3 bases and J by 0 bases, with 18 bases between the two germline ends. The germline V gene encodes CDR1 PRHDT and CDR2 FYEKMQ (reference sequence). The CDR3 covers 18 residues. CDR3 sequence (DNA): TGTGCCAGCAGCTTCACCTTTCCAGACGGGTTCTCTGGAAACACCATATATTTT. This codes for CASSFTFPDGFSGNTIYF.

The CDR3 here is CASSELTRQGSKSDIQYF. The DNA of the CDR3 is TGTGCCAGCAGTGAGCTGACGCGCCAGGGGTCCAAGAGTGACATTCAGTACTTC. The gene calls are TRBV25-1 and TRBJ2-4, with a weak D call TRBD1 (6 bases). V was cut by 3 bases and J by 8 bases, with 26 bases left in between. CDR1 is MGHDK, CDR2 SYGVNS, per germline. This CDR3 contains 18 residues.

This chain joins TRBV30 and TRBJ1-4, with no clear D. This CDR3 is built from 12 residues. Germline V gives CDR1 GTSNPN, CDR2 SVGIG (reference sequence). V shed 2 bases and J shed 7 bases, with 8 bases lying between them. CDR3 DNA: TGTGCCTGGAGTTTCGACTTTGAAAAACTGTTTTTT. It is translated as CAWSFDFEKLFF.

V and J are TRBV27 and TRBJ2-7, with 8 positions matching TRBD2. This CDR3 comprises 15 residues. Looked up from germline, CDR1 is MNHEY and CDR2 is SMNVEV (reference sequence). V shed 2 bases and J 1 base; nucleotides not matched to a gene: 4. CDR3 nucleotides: TGTGCCAGCAGTTTAGCGGCGGGGGGATCCTACGAGCAGTACTTC. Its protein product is CASSLAAGGSYEQYF.

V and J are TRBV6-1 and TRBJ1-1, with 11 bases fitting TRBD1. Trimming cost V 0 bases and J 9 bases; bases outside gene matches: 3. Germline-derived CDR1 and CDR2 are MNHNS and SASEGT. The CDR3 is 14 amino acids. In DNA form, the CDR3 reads TGTGCCAGCAGTGAAGCGTGGGACAGGGGGAAAGCTTTCTTT. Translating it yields CASSEAWDRGKAFF.

CDR3 nucleotide sequence: TGTGCCAGCTGGAGGACAGGGGCGAGCAATCAGCCCCAGCATTTT. It yields the protein CASWRTGASNQPQHF. The chain recombines TRBV6-1 with TRBJ1-5; 9 bases are shared with TRBD1. The trim removed 8 bases at V and 1 base at J, leaving 6 bases unmatched. There are 15 residues in the CDR3. CDR1 is MNHNS and CDR2 is SASEGT in the germline V gene.

The CDR3 protein is CASSESRQRRETQYF. CDR3 coding DNA: TGCGCCAGCAGTGAGTCGCGGCAGAGGAGAGAGACCCAGTACTTC. V and J are TRBV10-1 and TRBJ2-5; D remains unclear. The germline gives CDR1 WNHNN, CDR2 SYGVQD (reference sequence). Trimming removed 0 bases at V and 4 bases at J, with 12 bases between. This CDR3 is built from 15 residues.

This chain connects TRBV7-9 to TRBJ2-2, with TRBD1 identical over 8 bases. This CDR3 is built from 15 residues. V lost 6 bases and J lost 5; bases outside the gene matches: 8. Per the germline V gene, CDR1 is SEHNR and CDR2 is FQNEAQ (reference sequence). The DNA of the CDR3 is TGTGCCAGCAGTTGGGGGACAGGCTTAACCGGGGAGCTGTTTTTT. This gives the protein CASSWGTGLTGELFF.

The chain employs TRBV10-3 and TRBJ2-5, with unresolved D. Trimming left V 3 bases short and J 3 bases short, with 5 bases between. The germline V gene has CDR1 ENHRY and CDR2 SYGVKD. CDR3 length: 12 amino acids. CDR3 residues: CAISDPKETQYF. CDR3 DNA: TGTGCCATCAGTGACCCCAAAGAGACCCAGTACTTC.

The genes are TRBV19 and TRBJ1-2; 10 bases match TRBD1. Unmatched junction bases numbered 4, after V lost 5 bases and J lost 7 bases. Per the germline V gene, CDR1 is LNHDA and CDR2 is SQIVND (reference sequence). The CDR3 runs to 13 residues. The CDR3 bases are TGTGCCAGTAGTGTTGACAGGGGGCCTGGCTACACCTTC. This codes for CASSVDRGPGYTF. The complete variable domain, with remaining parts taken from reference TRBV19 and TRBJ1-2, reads DGGITQSPKYLFRKEGQNVTLSCEQNLNHDAMYWYRQDPGQGLRLIYYSQIVNDFQKGDIAEGYSVSREKKESFPLTVTSAQKNPTAFYLCASSVDRGPGYTFGSGTRLTVV.

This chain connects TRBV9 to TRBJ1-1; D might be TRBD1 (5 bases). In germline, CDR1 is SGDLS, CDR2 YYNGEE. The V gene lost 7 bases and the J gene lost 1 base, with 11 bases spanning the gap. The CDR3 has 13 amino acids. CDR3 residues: CASGRQPNTEAFF. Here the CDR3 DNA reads TGTGCCAGCGGTCGACAGCCGAACACTGAAGCTTTCTTT. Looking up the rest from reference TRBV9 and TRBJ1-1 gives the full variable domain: DSGVTQTPKHLITATGQRVTLRCSPRSGDLSVYWYQQSLDQGLQFLIQYYNGEERAKGNILERFSAQQFPDLHSELNLSSLELGDSALYFCASGRQPNTEAFFGQGTRLTVV.

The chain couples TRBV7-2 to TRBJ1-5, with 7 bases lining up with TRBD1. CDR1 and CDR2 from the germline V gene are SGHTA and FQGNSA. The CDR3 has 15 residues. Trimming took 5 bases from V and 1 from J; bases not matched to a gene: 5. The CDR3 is CASSDRVRSNQPQHF. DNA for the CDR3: TGTGCCAGCAGCGACAGGGTCCGGAGCAATCAGCCCCAGCATTTT.

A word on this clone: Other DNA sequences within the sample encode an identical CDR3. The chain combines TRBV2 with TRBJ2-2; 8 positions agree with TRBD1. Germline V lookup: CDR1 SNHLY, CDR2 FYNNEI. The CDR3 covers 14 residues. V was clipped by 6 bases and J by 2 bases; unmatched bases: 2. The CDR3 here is CASRDRVNTGELFF. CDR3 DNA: TGTGCCAGCAGGGACAGGGTTAACACCGGGGAGCTGTTTTTT.